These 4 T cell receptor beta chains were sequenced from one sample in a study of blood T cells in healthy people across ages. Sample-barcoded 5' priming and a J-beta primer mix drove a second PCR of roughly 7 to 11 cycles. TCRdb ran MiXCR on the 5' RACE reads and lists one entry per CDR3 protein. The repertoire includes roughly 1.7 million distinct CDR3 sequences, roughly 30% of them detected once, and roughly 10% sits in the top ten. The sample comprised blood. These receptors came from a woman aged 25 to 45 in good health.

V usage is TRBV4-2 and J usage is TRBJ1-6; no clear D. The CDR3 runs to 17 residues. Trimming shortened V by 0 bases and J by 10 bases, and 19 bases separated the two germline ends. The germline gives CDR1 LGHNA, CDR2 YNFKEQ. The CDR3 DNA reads TGTGCCAGCAGCCAAGATCAGACCCAGGCGTCTCGATCACCCCTCCACTTT. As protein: CASSQDQTQASRSPLHF.

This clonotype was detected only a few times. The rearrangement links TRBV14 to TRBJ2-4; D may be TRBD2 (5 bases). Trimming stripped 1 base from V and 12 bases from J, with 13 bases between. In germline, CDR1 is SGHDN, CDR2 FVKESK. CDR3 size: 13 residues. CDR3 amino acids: CASSQGGQTYQYF. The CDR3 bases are TGTGCCAGCAGCCAAGGAGGGCAGACGTATCAGTACTTC. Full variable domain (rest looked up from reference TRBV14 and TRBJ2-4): EAGVTQFPSHSVIEKGQTVTLRCDPISGHDNLYWYRRVMGKEIKFLLHFVKESKQDESGMPNNRFLAERTGGTYSTLKVQPAELEDSGVYFCASSQGGQTYQYFGAGTRLSVL.

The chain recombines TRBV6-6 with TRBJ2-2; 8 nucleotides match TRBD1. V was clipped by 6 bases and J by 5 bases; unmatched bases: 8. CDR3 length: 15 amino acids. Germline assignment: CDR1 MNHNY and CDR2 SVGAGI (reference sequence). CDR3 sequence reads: CASRPDRAETGELFF. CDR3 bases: TGTGCCAGCAGGCCGGACAGGGCAGAAACCGGGGAGCTGTTTTTT.

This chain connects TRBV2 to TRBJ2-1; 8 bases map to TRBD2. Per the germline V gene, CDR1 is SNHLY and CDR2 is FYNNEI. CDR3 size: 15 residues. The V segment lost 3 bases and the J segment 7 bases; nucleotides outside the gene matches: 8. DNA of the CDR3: TGTGCCAGCAGTGATACGGGAGGGCTGAGTAATGAGCAGTTCTTC. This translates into CASSDTGGLSNEQFF. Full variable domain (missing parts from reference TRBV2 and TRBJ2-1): EPEVTQTPSHQVTQMGQEVILRCVPISNHLYFYWYRQILGQKVEFLVSFYNNEISEKSEIFDDQFSVERPDGSNFTLKIRSTKLEDSAMYFCASSDTGGLSNEQFFGPGTRLTVL.